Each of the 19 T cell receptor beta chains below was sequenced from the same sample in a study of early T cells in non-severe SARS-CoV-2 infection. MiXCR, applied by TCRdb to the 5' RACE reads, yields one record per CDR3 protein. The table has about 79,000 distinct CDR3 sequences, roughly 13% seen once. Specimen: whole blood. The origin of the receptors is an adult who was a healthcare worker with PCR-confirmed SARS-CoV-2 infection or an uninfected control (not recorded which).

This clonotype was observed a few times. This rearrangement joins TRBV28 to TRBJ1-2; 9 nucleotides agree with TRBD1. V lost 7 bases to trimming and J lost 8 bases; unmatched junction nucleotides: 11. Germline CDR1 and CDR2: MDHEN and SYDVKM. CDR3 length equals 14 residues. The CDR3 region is CASIPGQGGQGYTF. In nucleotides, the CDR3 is TGTGCCAGCATTCCGGGACAGGGAGGTCAAGGCTACACCTTC.

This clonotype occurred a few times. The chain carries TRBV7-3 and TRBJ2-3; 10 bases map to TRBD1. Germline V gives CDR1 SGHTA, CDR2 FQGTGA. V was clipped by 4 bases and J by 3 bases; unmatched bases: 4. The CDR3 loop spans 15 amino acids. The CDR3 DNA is TGTGCCAGCAGCTGGGGACAGGGGACTACAGATACGCAGTATTTT. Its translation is CASSWGQGTTDTQYF.

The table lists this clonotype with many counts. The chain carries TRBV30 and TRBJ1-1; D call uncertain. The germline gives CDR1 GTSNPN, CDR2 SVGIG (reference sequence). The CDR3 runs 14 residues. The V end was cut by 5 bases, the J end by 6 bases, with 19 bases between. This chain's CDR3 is CAWYSARVEAEAFF. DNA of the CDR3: TGTGCCTGGTATTCAGCGCGGGTGGAGGCTGAAGCTTTCTTT.

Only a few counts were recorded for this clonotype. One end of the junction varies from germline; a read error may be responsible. DNA for the CDR3: TGCGCCAGCAGTACCAGGGTAGCTGGGGCCAGCGTCCTGACTTTC. It codes for CASSTRVAGASVLTF. J is TRBJ2-6 and V is TRBV5-1; the D gene is possibly TRBD1 (5 bases). The CDR3 is 15 residues long. CDR1 SGHRS and CDR2 YFSETQ come from the germline V gene.

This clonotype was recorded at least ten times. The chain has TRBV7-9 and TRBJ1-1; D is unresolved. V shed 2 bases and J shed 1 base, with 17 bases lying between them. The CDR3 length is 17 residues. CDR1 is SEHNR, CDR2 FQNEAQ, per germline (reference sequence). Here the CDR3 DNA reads TGTGCCAGCAGCTTAAATCGGCCATCTCCCACGAACACTGAAGCTTTCTTT. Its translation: CASSLNRPSPTNTEAFF.

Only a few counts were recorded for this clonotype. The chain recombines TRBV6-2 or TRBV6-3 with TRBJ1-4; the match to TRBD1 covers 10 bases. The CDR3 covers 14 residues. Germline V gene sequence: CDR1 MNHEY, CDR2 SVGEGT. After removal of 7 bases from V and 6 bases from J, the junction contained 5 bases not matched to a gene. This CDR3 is CASKDRGTHEKLFF. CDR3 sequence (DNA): TGTGCCAGCAAGGACAGGGGGACGCATGAAAAACTGTTTTTT.

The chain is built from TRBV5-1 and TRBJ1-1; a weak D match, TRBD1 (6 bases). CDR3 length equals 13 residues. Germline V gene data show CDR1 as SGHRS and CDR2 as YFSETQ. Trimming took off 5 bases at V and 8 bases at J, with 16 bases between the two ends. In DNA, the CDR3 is TGCGCCAGCAGGGCGGGGGCACAGGGAGAAGCTTTCTTT. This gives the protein CASRAGAQGEAFF. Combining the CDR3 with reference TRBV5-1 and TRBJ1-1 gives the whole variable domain KAGVTQTPRYLIKTRGQQVTLSCSPISGHRSVSWYQQTPGQGLQFLFEYFSETQRNKGNFPGRFSGRQFSNSRSEMNVSTLELGDSALYLCASRAGAQGEAFFGQGTRLTVV.

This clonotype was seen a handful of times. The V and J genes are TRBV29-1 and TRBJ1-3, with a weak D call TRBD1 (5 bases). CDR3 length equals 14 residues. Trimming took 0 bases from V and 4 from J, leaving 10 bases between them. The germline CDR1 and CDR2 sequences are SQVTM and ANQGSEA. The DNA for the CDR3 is TGCAGCGTTGAAGAGGGAGCAGGGGGAAACACCATATATTTT. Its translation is CSVEEGAGGNTIYF.

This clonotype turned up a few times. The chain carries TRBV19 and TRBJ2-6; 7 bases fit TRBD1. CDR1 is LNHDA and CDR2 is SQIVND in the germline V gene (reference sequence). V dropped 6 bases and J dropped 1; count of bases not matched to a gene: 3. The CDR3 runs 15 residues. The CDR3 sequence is CASRRTGSGANVLTF. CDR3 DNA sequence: TGTGCCAGTAGGAGGACAGGATCTGGGGCCAACGTCCTGACTTTC.

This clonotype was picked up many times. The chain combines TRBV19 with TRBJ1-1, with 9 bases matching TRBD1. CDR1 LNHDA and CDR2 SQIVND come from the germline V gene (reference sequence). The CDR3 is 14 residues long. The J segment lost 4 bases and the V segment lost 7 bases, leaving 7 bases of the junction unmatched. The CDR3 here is CASTDRGSVTEAFF. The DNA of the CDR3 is TGTGCCAGTACTGACAGGGGGAGCGTCACTGAAGCTTTCTTT. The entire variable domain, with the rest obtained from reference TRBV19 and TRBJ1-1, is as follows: DGGITQSPKYLFRKEGQNVTLSCEQNLNHDAMYWYRQDPGQGLRLIYYSQIVNDFQKGDIAEGYSVSREKKESFPLTVTSAQKNPTAFYLCASTDRGSVTEAFFGQGTRLTVV.

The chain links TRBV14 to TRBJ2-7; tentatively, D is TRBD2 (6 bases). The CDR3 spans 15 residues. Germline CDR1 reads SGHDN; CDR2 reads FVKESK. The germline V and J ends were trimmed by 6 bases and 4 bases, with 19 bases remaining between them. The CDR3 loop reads CASSQLGTLNYEQYF. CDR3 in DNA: TGTGCCAGCAGTCAACTAGGGACTTTGAATTACGAGCAGTACTTC.

CDR3 sequence: CASRQPASPGYTF. CDR3 nucleotides: TGTGCCAGCAGACAACCGGCTTCCCCTGGCTACACCTTC. V usage is TRBV28 and J usage is TRBJ1-2; D is unresolved. The CDR3 runs 13 residues. Germline V lookup: CDR1 MDHEN, CDR2 SYDVKM. The V gene lost 6 bases and the J gene lost 7 bases, with 15 bases spanning the gap.

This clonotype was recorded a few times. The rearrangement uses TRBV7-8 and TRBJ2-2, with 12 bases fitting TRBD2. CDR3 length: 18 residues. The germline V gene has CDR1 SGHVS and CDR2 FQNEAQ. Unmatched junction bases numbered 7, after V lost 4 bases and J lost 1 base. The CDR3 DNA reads TGTGCCAGCAGCTCCTACATACTAGCGGGAGGGAACACCGGGGAGCTGTTTTTT. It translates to CASSSYILAGGNTGELFF. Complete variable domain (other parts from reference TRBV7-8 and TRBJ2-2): GAGVSQSPRYKVAKRGQDVALRCDPISGHVSLFWYQQALGQGPEFLTYFQNEAQLDKSGLPSDRFFAERPEGSVSTLKIQRTQQEDSAVYLCASSSYILAGGNTGELFFGEGSRLTVL.

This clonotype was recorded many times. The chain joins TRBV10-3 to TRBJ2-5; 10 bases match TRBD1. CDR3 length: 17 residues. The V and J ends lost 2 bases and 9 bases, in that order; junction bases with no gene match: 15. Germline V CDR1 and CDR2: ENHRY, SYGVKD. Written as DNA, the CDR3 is TGTGCCATCAGTGAGGGGACAGGGGAATCCTCTAAACGGGCCCAGTACTTC. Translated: CAISEGTGESSKRAQYF.

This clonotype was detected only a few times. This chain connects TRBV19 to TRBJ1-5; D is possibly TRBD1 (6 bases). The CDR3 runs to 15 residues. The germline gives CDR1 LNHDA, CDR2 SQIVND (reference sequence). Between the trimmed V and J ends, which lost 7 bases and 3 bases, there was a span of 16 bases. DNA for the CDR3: TGTGCCAGTATCGACCGGGGGGCGGACAATCAGCCCCAGCATTTT. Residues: CASIDRGADNQPQHF.

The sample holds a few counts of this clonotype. The CDR3 protein is CSARLLARSSYNSPLHF. The DNA of the CDR3 is TGCAGTGCTAGACTCCTGGCCCGGAGCTCCTATAATTCACCCCTCCACTTT. This chain connects TRBV20-1 to TRBJ1-6; D call uncertain. The CDR3 sequence is 17 residues long. Germline V gene lookup returns CDR1 DFQATT and CDR2 SNEGSKA (reference sequence). With 2 bases removed from V and 0 bases from J, the gap between germline ends came to 14 bases.

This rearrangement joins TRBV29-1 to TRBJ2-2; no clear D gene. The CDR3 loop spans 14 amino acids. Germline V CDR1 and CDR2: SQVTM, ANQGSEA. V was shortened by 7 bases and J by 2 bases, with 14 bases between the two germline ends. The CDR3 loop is CSAAGELNTGELFF. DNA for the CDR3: TGCAGCGCGGCAGGAGAACTAAACACCGGGGAGCTGTTTTTT.

The CDR3 DNA sequence: TGCAGTGCTGGGGACCGCCGGCAGTACGAGCAGTACTTC. It specifies CSAGDRRQYEQYF. This chain uses TRBV20-1 with TRBJ2-7; D might be TRBD1 or TRBD2, each matching 5 bases. The CDR3 length is 13 residues. V dropped 5 bases and J dropped 4 bases, with 15 bases sitting between them. Per germline, CDR1 DFQATT and CDR2 SNEGSKA (reference sequence).

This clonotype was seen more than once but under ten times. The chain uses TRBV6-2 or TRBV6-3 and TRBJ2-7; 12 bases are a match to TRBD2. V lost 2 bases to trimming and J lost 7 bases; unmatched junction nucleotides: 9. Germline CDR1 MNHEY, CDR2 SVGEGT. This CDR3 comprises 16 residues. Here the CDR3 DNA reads TGTGCCAGCAGTTACCGGACTAGCGGGGTCCTCCAGGAGCAGTACTTC. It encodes CASSYRTSGVLQEQYF.